Listed here are 14 T cell receptor beta chains from one sample, sequenced in a study of blood T cell repertoires in COVID-19. Using immunoSEQ multiplex PCR, the repertoire was profiled, and TCRdb retains in-frame clones only, with some absent. The sample has 300,000 to 400,000 clones; 90% to 95% are singletons. The sequencing input was peripheral blood. The receptor set was obtained from a woman between 18 and 30 years old who had recovered from COVID-19.

For this clone: Its ends do not fully match the called genes, so a read error is possible. The chain joins TRBV18 to TRBJ2-5; 12 nucleotides match TRBD2. Germline CDR1 and CDR2: KGHSH and LQKENI. The CDR3 extends over 18 amino acids. The chain's CDR3 is CASPPGPTSGGYVETQYF. The CDR3 DNA follows: TGTGCCAGCCCACCGGGGCCGACTAGCGGGGGCTACGTAGAGACCCAGTACTTC.

Comment on this clone: This same CDR3 is encoded by further DNA sequences in the sample. This chain joins TRBV3-1 (or the pseudogene TRBV3-2) and TRBJ1-1; D is undetermined. This CDR3 region has 14 residues. The germline gives CDR1 LGHDT, CDR2 YNNKEL (reference sequence). V was pared by 0 bases and J by 2 bases, with 7 bases between. The CDR3 spells CASSQDGGNTEAFF. The CDR3 nucleotides are TGTGCCAGCAGCCAAGATGGAGGTAACACTGAAGCTTTCTTT.

The DNA of the CDR3 is TGCGCCAGCAGTGATAAGTCCGCGGGGGCCCCGACTGAAGCTTTCTTT. Its protein product is CASSDKSAGAPTEAFF. The rearrangement links TRBV10-1 to TRBJ1-1; D may be TRBD1 (6 bases). This CDR3 region has 16 residues. V was clipped by 3 bases and J by 5 bases, with 19 bases between them. From germline, CDR1 is WNHNN and CDR2 SYGVQD (reference sequence).

The V and J genes are TRBV30 and TRBJ1-2; D perhaps matches TRBD1 (5 bases). Trimming cost V 5 bases and J 6 bases, with 10 bases left between them. Germline V gene sequence: CDR1 GTSNPN, CDR2 SVGIG (reference sequence). The CDR3 loop spans 11 amino acids. The CDR3 region has the DNA TGTGCCTGGGGGAGGGGACATGGCTACACCTTC. Translating gives CAWGRGHGYTF.

The rearrangement joins TRBV30 to TRBJ1-6, with unresolved D. Germline CDR1 and CDR2: GTSNPN and SVGIG (reference sequence). The CDR3 runs 14 residues. Trimming shortened V by 4 bases and J by 7 bases, and 14 bases separated the two germline ends. CDR3 amino acids: CAWTGSRNNSPLHF. The CDR3 coding sequence is TGTGCCTGGACAGGCAGTCGGAACAATTCACCCCTCCACTTT.

V is TRBV9 and J is TRBJ2-3; 7 bases fit TRBD1. The V segment lost 0 bases and the J segment 2 bases; nucleotides outside the gene matches: 6. The germline V gene encodes CDR1 SGDLS and CDR2 YYNGEE. This CDR3 is built from 16 residues. The CDR3: CASSVGGQSSTDTQYF. The CDR3 bases are TGTGCCAGCAGCGTAGGGGGACAGTCCTCCACAGATACGCAGTATTTT.

DNA for the CDR3: TGTGCCAGCAGCATTTTAGGGACAGACCAGCAGCCCCAGCATTTT. This gives the protein CASSILGTDQQPQHF. This chain joins TRBV7-2 and TRBJ1-5; 7 nucleotides agree with TRBD1. V dropped 5 bases and J dropped 7; count of bases not matched to a gene: 11. CDR3 length equals 15 residues. The germline V gene has CDR1 SGHTA and CDR2 FQGNSA.

This clone was seen once. V usage is TRBV3-1 (or the pseudogene TRBV3-2) and J usage is TRBJ1-5, with TRBD1 matching over 11 bases. This CDR3 is 18 amino acids long. Germline CDR1 is LGHDT and CDR2 is YNNKEL (reference sequence). With 4 bases clipped from V and 7 bases from J, the junction kept 15 bases outside the gene matches. The CDR3: CASSPRRPGQGVWQPQHF. For the CDR3, the DNA is TGTGCCAGCAGCCCCCGTCGCCCGGGACAGGGGGTTTGGCAGCCCCAGCATTTT.

The chain carries TRBV19 and TRBJ2-1, with D tentatively TRBD2 (6 bases). The V end lost 3 bases, the J end lost 7 bases, and 13 bases lay between the germline ends. The CDR3 extends over 14 amino acids. Germline lookup yields CDR1 LNHDA and CDR2 SQIVND (reference sequence). The CDR3 protein is CASSIVAGLNEQFF. CDR3 DNA: TGTGCCAGTAGTATCGTGGCGGGATTGAATGAGCAGTTCTTC. The full variable domain, with the rest looked up from reference TRBV19 and TRBJ2-1, is DGGITQSPKYLFRKEGQNVTLSCEQNLNHDAMYWYRQDPGQGLRLIYYSQIVNDFQKGDIAEGYSVSREKKESFPLTVTSAQKNPTAFYLCASSIVAGLNEQFFGPGTRLTVL.

J is TRBJ1-3 and V is TRBV7-2, with 8 nucleotides matching TRBD1. Losses at the gene ends were 4 bases for V and 4 bases for J; bases not matched to a gene: 12. CDR3 length equals 17 residues. CDR1 and CDR2 (germline): SGHTA, FQGNSA. The CDR3 spells CASSSKQTGVLGNTIYF. CDR3 sequence (DNA): TGTGCCAGCAGCTCTAAACAGACAGGGGTGCTCGGAAACACCATATATTTT.

J is TRBJ2-5 and V is TRBV6-6; a weak D match, TRBD2 (5 bases). V gave up 4 bases and J gave up 5 bases, with 11 bases separating them. The CDR3 consists of 13 residues. Germline CDR1 is MNHNY and CDR2 is SVGAGI (reference sequence). The CDR3 DNA reads TGTGCCAGCAGTTCACTAGGAGGCGAGACCCAGTACTTC. Translated: CASSSLGGETQYF.

The chain recombines TRBV11-3 with TRBJ1-1; 7 nucleotides align to TRBD1. Germline V gene sequence: CDR1 SGHNT, CDR2 YENEEA. V was clipped by 4 bases and J by 5 bases; unmatched bases: 10. The CDR3 spans 15 residues. CDR3 in DNA: TGTGCCAGCAGCTCTAGACAGGGTGGACGGACTGAAGCTTTCTTT. It codes for CASSSRQGGRTEAFF.

The chain carries TRBV6-6 and TRBJ1-2; 9 bases are a match to TRBD1. V lost 6 bases, J lost 14 bases, and 13 bases stayed unmatched. Germline CDR1 reads MNHNY; CDR2 reads SVGAGI (reference sequence). The CDR3 runs to 13 residues. CDR3 loop: CASRPDRGLAGTF. The CDR3 coding sequence is TGTGCCAGCAGACCGGACAGGGGACTTGCCGGGACCTTC.

V usage is TRBV6-5 and J usage is TRBJ1-2; weak D call: TRBD1 (6 bases). V shed 0 bases and J shed 4 bases, with 15 bases lying between them. CDR3 length: 16 residues. Looked up from germline, CDR1 is MNHEY and CDR2 is SVGAGI. The CDR3 nucleotides read TGTGCCAGCAGTTACTCGATAGGCGGGGGCGGCTATGGCTACACCTTC. Translating gives CASSYSIGGGGYGYTF.